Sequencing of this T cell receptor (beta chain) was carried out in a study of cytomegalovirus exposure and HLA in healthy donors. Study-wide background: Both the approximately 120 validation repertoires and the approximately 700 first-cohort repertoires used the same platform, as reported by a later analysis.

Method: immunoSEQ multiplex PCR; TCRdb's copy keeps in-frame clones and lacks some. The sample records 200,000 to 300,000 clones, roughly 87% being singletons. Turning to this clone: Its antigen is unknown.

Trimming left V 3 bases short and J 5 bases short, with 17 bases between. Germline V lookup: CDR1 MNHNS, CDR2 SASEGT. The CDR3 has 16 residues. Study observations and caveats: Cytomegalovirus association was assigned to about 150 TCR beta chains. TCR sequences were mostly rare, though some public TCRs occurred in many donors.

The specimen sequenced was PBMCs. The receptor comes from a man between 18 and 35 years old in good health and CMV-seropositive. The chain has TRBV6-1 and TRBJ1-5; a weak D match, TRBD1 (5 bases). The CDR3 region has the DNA TGTGCCAGCAGTGAGCACGGGGCTAGACGGGATCAGCCCCAGCATTTT. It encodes CASSEHGARRDQPQHF.